These 24 T cell receptor beta chains share one sample of origin, sequenced in a study of T cell responses to AZD1222 COVID-19 vaccine. Assay used: immunoSEQ multiplex PCR; TCRdb lists only in-frame clones, some missing. Seen here are more than 110,000 clones, 85% to 95% observed once, and the top ten hold about 9.1%. Sequenced material: peripheral blood, taken on day 0 of AZD1222 vaccination. The origin of the receptors is an adult in good health.

V is TRBV19 and J is TRBJ1-1, with D unclear. Germline-derived CDR1 and CDR2 are LNHDA and SQIVND (reference sequence). V lost 5 bases and J 7 bases, leaving 20 bases between the germline ends. The CDR3 runs 15 residues. CDR3 nucleotides: TGTGCCAGTAGTCTCAGAATCTCGGCAAACGATGAAGCTTTCTTT. It is translated as CASSLRISANDEAFF.

This chain joins TRBV27 and TRBJ2-7; possible D gene TRBD2, 5 bases. Germline-derived CDR1 and CDR2 are MNHEY and SMNVEV (reference sequence). This CDR3 is 12 amino acids long. V shed 3 bases and J shed 3 bases, with 6 bases lying between them. The CDR3 DNA is TGTGCCAGCAGTTTTCGGGGCTACGAGCAGTACTTC. Its protein is CASSFRGYEQYF.

The chain couples TRBV29-1 to TRBJ2-5; 14 bases are a match to TRBD2. The CDR3 contains 14 residues. The germline V gene has CDR1 SQVTM and CDR2 ANQGSEA. After removal of 6 bases from V and 5 bases from J, the junction contained 5 bases not matched to a gene. The CDR3 here is CSVRLAGGRETQYF. The CDR3 DNA sequence: TGCAGCGTCCGACTAGCGGGGGGGCGGGAGACCCAGTACTTC.

This chain connects TRBV21-1 to TRBJ2-1; the table's D gene call, TRBD1, was not cross checked with the DNA. TRBV21-1 is labeled a pseudogene. The CDR3 runs to 16 residues. The CDR3 sequence: CASSEKQELFNNEQFF. CDR3 coding DNA: TGTGCCAGCAGCGAAAAACAGGAACTCTTCAACAATGAGCAGTTCTTC.

CDR3 nucleotides: TGCGCCAGCAGCCCCGGGACAGCATCGACAACAGATACGCAGTATTTT. Translation gives CASSPGTASTTDTQYF. The chain is built from TRBV5-1 and TRBJ2-3; 7 bases align to TRBD1. From germline, CDR1 is SGHRS and CDR2 YFSETQ. V lost 4 bases to trimming and J lost 3 bases; unmatched junction nucleotides: 11. CDR3 length equals 16 residues.

This chain connects TRBV2 to TRBJ2-7; weak D call: TRBD1 (6 bases). This CDR3 has 14 amino acids. V lost 1 base to trimming and J lost 5 bases, with 12 bases between them. Germline V gives CDR1 SNHLY, CDR2 FYNNEI. The CDR3 bases are TGTGCCAGCAGTGAAGAGGGGGTCGGCGACGAGCAGTACTTC. It yields the protein CASSEEGVGDEQYF.

The CDR3 DNA sequence: TGCGCCAGCAGCCCAGACCGGGACTATCGGGACATTCAGTACTTC. Residues: CASSPDRDYRDIQYF. The rearrangement uses TRBV4-1 and TRBJ2-4, with 7 bases that match TRBD2. The CDR3 extends over 15 amino acids. The J segment lost 8 bases and the V segment lost 4 bases, leaving 11 bases of the junction unmatched. Germline assignment: CDR1 MGHRA and CDR2 YSYEKL.

This clone was recorded once. This rearrangement joins TRBV7-9 to TRBJ1-2, with D possibly being TRBD1 (5 bases). CDR1 is SEHNR and CDR2 is FQNEAQ in the germline V gene (reference sequence). Trimming removed 1 base from V and 7 bases from J, with 16 bases in between. The CDR3 is 15 residues long. The CDR3 bases are TGTGCCAGCAGCTTAGAGGGGCCAGGGAGTCGTGGCTACACCTTC. It is translated as CASSLEGPGSRGYTF.

This chain joins TRBV11-2 and TRBJ1-2; 10 bases are shared with TRBD1. The CDR3 is made up of 15 amino acids. Germline V gene data show CDR1 as SGHAT and CDR2 as FQNNGV. J was trimmed by 8 bases and V by 5 bases; bases with no gene match: 11. Here the CDR3 DNA reads TGTGCCAGCAGCCCTTGGGACAGGGGAATTGAGGGCTACACCTTC. It encodes CASSPWDRGIEGYTF.

The V call is TRBV4-1, the J call TRBJ2-2, with 9 bases identical to TRBD1. CDR1 and CDR2 from the germline V gene are MGHRA and YSYEKL. V lost 2 bases, J lost 7 bases, and 5 bases stayed unmatched. The CDR3 length is 15 residues. CDR3 DNA: TGCGCCAGCAGCCAACTAACAGGGGGCAGCGGGGAGCTGTTTTTT. Amino acid sequence: CASSQLTGGSGELFF.

The rearrangement uses TRBV4-3 and TRBJ2-1, with D possibly being TRBD1 (6 bases). V was cut by 4 bases and J by 8 bases, with 18 bases left in between. The CDR3 contains 15 residues. The germline V gene has CDR1 LGHNA and CDR2 YSLEER. CDR3 region: CASSPGTRHRDEQFF. In DNA form, the CDR3 reads TGCGCCAGCAGCCCCGGCACCAGGCACAGGGATGAGCAGTTCTTC.

V is TRBV9 and J is TRBJ1-6, with D unclear. Germline-derived CDR1 and CDR2 are SGDLS and YYNGEE. CDR3 length: 14 residues. The V end was cut by 5 bases, the J end by 7 bases, with 13 bases between. The CDR3 is CASREDVSNSPLHF. CDR3 nucleotides: TGTGCCAGCAGGGAGGACGTCTCCAATTCACCCCTCCACTTT.

The gene calls are TRBV30 and TRBJ1-2; TRBD1 might be the D (6 bases). In germline, CDR1 is GTSNPN, CDR2 SVGIG (reference sequence). Trimming stripped 4 bases from V and 0 bases from J, with 18 bases between. This CDR3 comprises 16 residues. CDR3 protein: CAWTPFPTGANYGYTF. CDR3 sequence (DNA): TGTGCCTGGACGCCATTCCCGACAGGAGCTAACTATGGCTACACCTTC.

This clone was counted a single time. The chain uses TRBV4-1 and TRBJ1-5; possibly TRBD1 for D (6 bases). The CDR3 loop spans 15 amino acids. Germline CDR1 MGHRA, CDR2 YSYEKL. Trimming cost V 1 base and J 6 bases, with 13 bases left between them. The DNA of the CDR3 is TGCGCCAGCAGCCAAGTTCTTGGGGGGCGTCAGCCCCAGCATTTT. Translated: CASSQVLGGRQPQHF.

This chain connects TRBV9 to TRBJ1-4, with TRBD1 matching 12 bases. The CDR3 sequence is 16 residues long. With 2 bases clipped from V and 6 bases from J, the junction kept 5 bases outside the gene matches. Germline CDR1 reads SGDLS; CDR2 reads YYNGEE. For the CDR3, the DNA is TGTGCCAGCAGCGTTGGGACAGGGGGCAGATATGAAAAACTGTTTTTT. It codes for CASSVGTGGRYEKLFF.

V is TRBV5-6 and J is TRBJ1-3; no firm D call. There are 15 residues in the CDR3. The ends were cut back, 4 bases at V and 0 bases at J, with 11 bases in the middle. Germline values: CDR1 SGHDT, CDR2 YYEEEE. The CDR3: CASSLNFYSGNTIYF. The CDR3 region has the DNA TGTGCCAGCAGCCTCAACTTCTACTCTGGAAACACCATATATTTT.

The CDR3 nucleotides read TGTGCCAGCAGTTCCGGTTATTCACCCCTCCACTTT. Translation: CASSSGYSPLHF. The chain is built from TRBV12-3 or TRBV12-4 and TRBJ1-6, with D unresolved. V was pared by 4 bases and J by 8 bases, with 6 bases between. CDR3 length: 12 residues.

This chain links TRBV27 with TRBJ1-1; D remains unclear. The V gene's germline CDR1 is MNHEY and CDR2 SMNVEV (reference sequence). The V end was cut by 2 bases, the J end by 8 bases, with 15 bases between. The CDR3 is 14 amino acids. The CDR3 reads CASSLVAGSAEAFF. The CDR3 coding sequence is TGTGCCAGCAGTTTAGTCGCGGGGAGTGCGGAAGCTTTCTTT.

CDR3 protein: CAITPSGGADTQYF. The DNA for the CDR3 is TGTGCCATCACCCCTAGCGGGGGGGCAGATACGCAGTATTTT. The chain employs TRBV10-3 and TRBJ2-3; the match to TRBD2 covers 12 bases. From germline, CDR1 is ENHRY and CDR2 SYGVKD. This CDR3 spans 14 amino acids. V trimming: 7 bases; J trimming: 4 bases; junction bases outside the gene matches: 3.

The genes are TRBV5-6 and TRBJ1-5, with D unclear. V gave up 3 bases and J gave up 7 bases, with 11 bases separating them. This CDR3 comprises 13 residues. The germline V gene has CDR1 SGHDT and CDR2 YYEEEE. This CDR3 is CASSSGRTQPQHF. The CDR3 DNA follows: TGTGCCAGCAGCTCCGGACGTACGCAGCCCCAGCATTTT.

In nucleotides, the CDR3 is TGTGCCAGCAGCTGGGCGGACGGCGTCTACGAGCAGTACTTC. The encoded protein is CASSWADGVYEQYF. J is TRBJ2-7 and V is TRBV7-8; D is uncertain. This CDR3 has 14 residues. CDR1 and CDR2 (germline): SGHVS, FQNEAQ. V lost 4 bases to trimming and J lost 3 bases, with 13 bases between them.

The rearrangement joins TRBV7-8 to TRBJ1-1, with D hard to call. V lost 5 bases and J lost 3, with 10 bases in between. Per germline, CDR1 SGHVS and CDR2 FQNEAQ. The CDR3 spans 13 residues. CDR3 amino acids: CASSRRLDTEAFF. The CDR3 nucleotides read TGTGCCAGCAGCCGCAGGTTGGACACTGAAGCTTTCTTT.

V is TRBV6-5 and J is TRBJ1-2; 9 positions agree with TRBD1. The CDR3 has 13 residues. Trimming took 6 bases from V and 4 from J; bases not matched to a gene: 3. Germline CDR1 MNHEY, CDR2 SVGAGI. CDR3 nucleotides: TGTGCCAGCAGGATGGACAGGGGCTATGGCTACACCTTC. Protein sequence: CASRMDRGYGYTF.

As DNA, the CDR3 is TGTGCCAGCAGCTTAGACACGAATTCACCCCTCCACTTT. Its translation: CASSLDTNSPLHF. The chain has TRBV11-2 and TRBJ1-6; D is undetermined. Germline lookup yields CDR1 SGHAT and CDR2 FQNNGV. CDR3 length: 13 residues. V gave up 0 bases and J gave up 7 bases, with 4 bases separating them.